The source of this T cell receptor (beta chain) is a study of cytomegalovirus exposure and HLA in healthy donors. Broader study findings: Rarity characterized most TCR sequences, yet some public TCRs appeared in many donors.

Clones were read by immunoSEQ multiplex PCR, and TCRdb kept only the in-frame ones, dropping some. Altogether fewer than 100,000 clones are present, 94% being singletons, with the ten largest covering more than 3%. A note on this clone: Its antigen is currently unknown. Within the sample, other DNA sequences also encode this same CDR3.

The V end was cut by 5 bases, the J end by 0 bases, with 5 bases between. CDR1 MNHEY and CDR2 SMNVEV come from the germline V gene (reference sequence). The length of the CDR3 is 13 residues. Sequencing was carried out using PBMCs. The rearrangement links TRBV27 to TRBJ1-3, with D uncertain. The receptor was derived from a young woman in good health and CMV-seropositive. The CDR3, as DNA: TGTGCCAGCAGTCTAAGCTCTGGAAACACCATATATTTT. Protein: CASSLSSGNTIYF.